This T cell receptor (beta chain) is from a study of regulatory T cells in long-lasting Graves disease. The time point is: newly diagnosed GD, antithyroid drugs for less than 3 months. Making the TCR library involved RNA that had been extracted from PBMCs. CDR1 and CDR2 from the germline V gene are LGHNA and YNFKEQ. With 3 bases removed from V and 2 bases from J, the gap between germline ends came to 16 bases. The CDR3 length is 16 residues. Sequencing libraries for TCR beta were prepared with iRepertoire HTBI primers and Arm-PCR of CDR3 regions. TCRdb passed the multiplex PCR reads through MiXCR, listing each CDR3 protein once. This sample has 350,000 to 550,000 distinct CDR3 sequences, with roughly 15% found just once. The sample was also reused in another study, on T cells in Graves' hyperthyroidism and ophthalmopathy.

The TCR sequence derives from a woman under 30 with Graves disease. The chain joins TRBV4-2 to TRBJ1-2; no clear D gene. The input for sequencing was peripheral blood mononuclear cells (PBMCs), taken at new diagnosis, from a patient treated with antithyroid drugs. The chain's CDR3 is CASSQRAGTTNYGYTF. CDR3 DNA sequence: TGTGCCAGCAGCCAGAGGGCAGGAACAACCAACTATGGCTACACCTTC.